These 26 T cell receptor beta chains were sequenced from one sample in a study of blood T cell repertoires in COVID-19. Generated by immunoSEQ multiplex PCR, the TCRdb table keeps only in-frame clones and is missing some. The profile shows approximately 80,000 clones, 88% of them singletons. Sequencing input: peripheral blood. These TCRs come from a woman of 80 years or more with acute or convalescent COVID-19.

The chain uses TRBV19 and TRBJ2-7; a weak D match, TRBD1 (7 bases). CDR1 is LNHDA, CDR2 SQIVND, per germline (reference sequence). V was clipped by 6 bases and J by 4 bases, with 19 bases between them. This CDR3 spans 15 amino acids. The CDR3 reads CASREKETGRYEQYF. The CDR3 bases are TGTGCCAGTAGGGAAAAAGAGACAGGGAGGTACGAGCAGTACTTC.

This clone was picked up a small number of times. This rearrangement joins TRBV28 to TRBJ1-3; TRBD1 is a possible D gene (5 bases). The CDR3 runs 15 residues. From germline, CDR1 is MDHEN and CDR2 SYDVKM. The ends were cut back, 6 bases at V and 3 bases at J, with 15 bases in the middle. The CDR3 bases are TGTGCCAGCAGCTACCAGGGAGGGCTTGGAAACACCATATATTTT. This sequence encodes CASSYQGGLGNTIYF.

J is TRBJ2-3 and V is TRBV7-8; TRBD2 matches at 8 bases. The CDR3 is 17 amino acids. Germline CDR1 and CDR2: SGHVS and FQNEAQ. The V gene end was trimmed by 3 bases and the J gene end by 2 bases; junction bases not matched to a gene: 10. CDR3 residues: CASSLDRRGDLTDTQYF. The CDR3, as DNA: TGTGCCAGCAGCTTGGATAGGCGGGGGGATCTCACAGATACGCAGTATTTT.

The chain combines TRBV4-2 with TRBJ2-1, with TRBD1 matching 9 bases. The germline gives CDR1 LGHNA, CDR2 YNFKEQ. J was trimmed by 9 bases and V by 4 bases; bases with no gene match: 10. CDR3 size: 15 residues. In DNA form, the CDR3 reads TGTGCCAGCAGCCGAGGGACAGGGCAAGCGGCTGAGCAGTTCTTC. Residues: CASSRGTGQAAEQFF.

The genes are TRBV25-1 and TRBJ2-7, with 9 bases lining up with TRBD1. Per the germline V gene, CDR1 is MGHDK and CDR2 is SYGVNS. The ends lost 6 bases at V and 3 bases at J; junction bases unmatched: 9. This CDR3 contains 15 residues. In DNA form, the CDR3 reads TGTGCCAGCAGCGATACAGGGGGCCGGTTCTACGAGCAGTACTTC. Translation gives CASSDTGGRFYEQYF.

This clone is classed as medium-sized. The chain carries TRBV30 and TRBJ2-7; D is perhaps TRBD2 (5 bases). V shed 7 bases and J shed 6 bases, with 19 bases lying between them. The length of the CDR3 is 13 residues. The germline V gene has CDR1 GTSNPN and CDR2 SVGIG (reference sequence). The CDR3 protein is CAFLGALGSEQYF. The CDR3 nucleotides read TGTGCCTTCTTGGGAGCCTTAGGGAGCGAGCAGTACTTC.

This chain connects TRBV14 to TRBJ2-3; D remains ambiguous. The CDR3 is 12 residues long. V lost 6 bases, J lost 2 bases, and 6 bases lay in between. CDR1 is SGHDN, CDR2 FVKESK, per germline. In DNA, the CDR3 is TGTGCCAGCAGTCTAATCACAGATACGCAGTATTTT. The encoded protein is CASSLITDTQYF.

The gene calls are TRBV30 and TRBJ2-5, with 7 bases aligning to TRBD2. CDR3 size: 15 residues. V trimming: 2 bases; J trimming: 5 bases; junction bases outside the gene matches: 11. CDR1 and CDR2 (germline): GTSNPN, SVGIG (reference sequence). CDR3 sequence reads: CAWSPTSVPSETQYF. DNA for the CDR3: TGTGCCTGGAGTCCAACTAGCGTGCCGTCCGAGACCCAGTACTTC.

This chain uses TRBV4-2 with TRBJ2-5, with TRBD2 as a possible D gene (5 bases). CDR1 is LGHNA, CDR2 YNFKEQ, per germline. This CDR3 is 13 amino acids long. V was pared by 0 bases and J by 4 bases, with 6 bases between. As DNA, the CDR3 is TGTGCCAGCAGCCAAGAAGGAGGAGAGACCCAGTACTTC. This encodes CASSQEGGETQYF.

The chain carries TRBV4-1 and TRBJ2-1; 10 bases match TRBD2. The germline gives CDR1 MGHRA, CDR2 YSYEKL. J lost 2 bases, V lost 0 bases, and 10 bases had no gene match. This CDR3 spans 19 amino acids. CDR3 residues: CASSQDRPLSGRTYNEQFF. The CDR3 DNA is TGCGCCAGCAGCCAAGACCGGCCCCTTAGCGGGAGGACCTACAATGAGCAGTTCTTC.

This chain connects TRBV19 to TRBJ2-6, with 9 bases matching TRBD1. V gave up 8 bases and J gave up 4 bases; unmatched junction bases: 9. Germline CDR1 reads LNHDA; CDR2 reads SQIVND (reference sequence). The length of the CDR3 is 16 residues. CDR3 nucleotide sequence: TGTGCCAGTGGGGGACAGGGCATTATCGGGGCCAACGTCCTGACTTTC. Translating it yields CASGGQGIIGANVLTF.

J is TRBJ1-3 and V is TRBV5-4; possibly TRBD1 for D (5 bases). CDR1 is SGHNT and CDR2 is YYREEE in the germline V gene (reference sequence). CDR3 length: 15 residues. With 2 bases removed from V and 3 bases from J, the gap between germline ends came to 12 bases. The CDR3 sequence is CASSLRGSGGNTIYF. In DNA form, the CDR3 reads TGTGCCAGCAGCTTAAGGGGATCTGGTGGAAACACCATATATTTT.

This chain connects TRBV18 to TRBJ1-4, with 7 bases fitting TRBD1. This CDR3 contains 15 residues. The germline gives CDR1 KGHSH, CDR2 LQKENI. The ends lost 5 bases at V and 5 bases at J; junction bases unmatched: 8. CDR3 in amino acids: CASSYTGARNEKLFF. CDR3 bases: TGTGCCAGCTCATATACAGGGGCGAGAAATGAAAAACTGTTTTTT.

The J gene is TRBJ2-7, the V gene TRBV7-2; D possibly corresponds to TRBD1 (6 bases). V lost 3 bases and J 3 bases, leaving 12 bases between the germline ends. This CDR3 is 14 amino acids long. Germline values: CDR1 SGHTA, CDR2 FQGNSA. CDR3 sequence (DNA): TGTGCCAGCAGCTTCCACGGGGACATCTACGAGCAGTACTTC. Its protein product is CASSFHGDIYEQYF.

The chain uses TRBV18 and TRBJ1-1; D is possibly TRBD1 (5 bases). Germline CDR1 is KGHSH and CDR2 is LQKENI. This CDR3 contains 13 residues. The V and J ends lost 6 bases and 5 bases respectively, with 13 bases between them. The CDR3 DNA reads as TGTGCCAGCTCCACCAAGGGGAAGACTGAAGCTTTCTTT. Protein: CASSTKGKTEAFF. Combining the CDR3 with reference TRBV18 and TRBJ1-1 gives the whole variable domain NAGVMQNPRHLVRRRGQEARLRCSPMKGHSHVYWYRQLPEEGLKFMVYLQKENIIDESGMPKERFSAEFPKEGPSILRIQQVVRGDSAAYFCASSTKGKTEAFFGQGTRLTVV.

This clone has just one count. The chain has TRBV28 and TRBJ2-1; TRBD2 agrees at 10 bases. The CDR3 consists of 16 residues. Trimming at V came to 3 bases and at J to 7 bases, leaving 9 bases not matched to a gene. Germline-derived CDR1 and CDR2 are MDHEN and SYDVKM. CDR3 residues: CASSFFGAGGPNEQFF. The CDR3 bases are TGTGCCAGCAGTTTCTTCGGAGCGGGGGGGCCTAATGAGCAGTTCTTC.

The V and J genes are TRBV5-1 and TRBJ1-1; no reliable D call. V was pared by 5 bases and J by 8 bases, with 22 bases between. The CDR3 loop spans 15 amino acids. Germline V gives CDR1 SGHRS, CDR2 YFSETQ. The CDR3 is CASSKVSGHGGEAFF. The CDR3 DNA reads TGCGCCAGCAGTAAAGTAAGCGGGCACGGCGGGGAAGCTTTCTTT.

The J gene is TRBJ2-7, the V gene TRBV3-1 (or the pseudogene TRBV3-2); maybe TRBD2 (6 bases). In germline, CDR1 is LGHDT, CDR2 YNNKEL (reference sequence). The CDR3 consists of 16 residues. V lost 0 bases to trimming and J lost 0 bases, with 12 bases between them. The DNA of the CDR3 is TGTGCCAGCAGCCAAGAACCGGGACTTTTCTCCTACGAGCAGTACTTC. Translating gives CASSQEPGLFSYEQYF.

The chain is built from TRBV2 and TRBJ1-1; D uncertain. The germline CDR1 and CDR2 sequences are SNHLY and FYNNEI. V shed 3 bases and J shed 1 base, with 15 bases lying between them. There are 16 residues in the CDR3. The CDR3 nucleotides read TGTGCCAGCAGTGACTTAAGGACTCAGGAGAACACTGAAGCTTTCTTT. Protein sequence: CASSDLRTQENTEAFF. The full variable domain, completed using reference TRBV2 and TRBJ1-1, is EPEVTQTPSHQVTQMGQEVILRCVPISNHLYFYWYRQILGQKVEFLVSFYNNEISEKSEIFDDQFSVERPDGSNFTLKIRSTKLEDSAMYFCASSDLRTQENTEAFFGQGTRLTVV.

The chain has TRBV27 and TRBJ2-3, with TRBD2 matching 11 bases. The CDR3 sequence is 13 residues long. The trim removed 6 bases at V and 4 bases at J, leaving 0 bases unmatched. Germline CDR1 MNHEY, CDR2 SMNVEV (reference sequence). The CDR3 coding sequence is TGTGCCAGCAGACTAGCGGGAGCAGATACGCAGTATTTT. Translation: CASRLAGADTQYF.

The chain employs TRBV30 and TRBJ1-1; 10 positions agree with TRBD1. Germline V gene data show CDR1 as GTSNPN and CDR2 as SVGIG (reference sequence). CDR3 length equals 14 residues. The V and J ends lost 1 base and 3 bases, in that order; junction bases with no gene match: 2. CDR3 protein: CAWSGGQGDTEAFF. The CDR3 DNA reads TGTGCCTGGAGTGGAGGACAGGGGGACACTGAAGCTTTCTTT.

The V call is TRBV6-5, the J call TRBJ1-2; unclear D gene. Germline loops: CDR1 MNHEY, CDR2 SVGAGI. Trimming removed 5 bases from V and 4 bases from J, with 11 bases in between. The CDR3 totals 13 residues. In DNA form, the CDR3 reads TGTGCCAGCAGTACCCGGGGTACCTATGGCTACACCTTC. It translates to CASSTRGTYGYTF.

The chain links TRBV5-1 to TRBJ1-1, with a tentative D call TRBD1 (6 bases). Germline V gene sequence: CDR1 SGHRS, CDR2 YFSETQ. Between the trimmed V and J ends, which lost 4 bases and 4 bases, there was a span of 14 bases. This CDR3 has 14 amino acids. The CDR3 DNA reads TGCGCCAGCAGCCAACAGGGAAGGGGCACTGAAGCTTTCTTT. It yields the protein CASSQQGRGTEAFF.

This clone was recorded once. The rearrangement uses TRBV28 and TRBJ1-2, with D perhaps matching TRBD1 (6 bases). The V gene lost 4 bases and the J gene lost 4 bases, with 7 bases spanning the gap. CDR1 and CDR2 (germline): MDHEN, SYDVKM. This CDR3 is 12 amino acids long. The CDR3 sequence: CASSSTGYGYTF. In DNA form, the CDR3 reads TGTGCCAGCAGTTCGACAGGCTATGGCTACACCTTC.

V gene TRBV11-2 combines with J gene TRBJ1-1, with D unresolved. Trimming took 4 bases from V and 1 from J, leaving 13 bases between them. CDR1 and CDR2 (germline): SGHAT, FQNNGV. The CDR3 runs to 15 residues. CDR3 nucleotides: TGTGCCAGCAGCTCCCAGCCCACAGCGAACACTGAAGCTTTCTTT. The encoded protein is CASSSQPTANTEAFF.

V usage is TRBV7-2 and J usage is TRBJ1-4; D not certain. The V and J ends lost 1 base and 3 bases respectively, with 9 bases between them. Germline V gene data show CDR1 as SGHTA and CDR2 as FQGNSA. The CDR3 runs to 15 residues. CDR3 in DNA: TGTGCCAGCAGCTTAGGTTCGGTTTCTAATGAAAAACTGTTTTTT. Encoded protein: CASSLGSVSNEKLFF. Full variable domain (outside the CDR3, taken from reference TRBV7-2 and TRBJ1-4): GAGVSQSPSNKVTEKGKDVELRCDPISGHTALYWYRQSLGQGLEFLIYFQGNSAPDKSGLPSDRFSAERTGGSVSTLTIQRTQQEDSAVYLCASSLGSVSNEKLFFGSGTQLSVL.